Each of the 13 T cell receptor beta chains below was sequenced from the same sample in a study of blood T cell repertoires in COVID-19. The assay was immunoSEQ multiplex PCR, and TCRdb's table has in-frame clones only and misses some. The profile covers some 150,000 clones, with 80% to 85% appearing a single time and around 2.4% taken by the ten largest. Material: peripheral blood. These receptors came from a human donor with acute or convalescent COVID-19. The donor label of this sample is uncertain.

This clone was seen a single time. This chain connects TRBV28 to TRBJ2-7, with D possibly being TRBD2 (6 bases). Germline values: CDR1 MDHEN, CDR2 SYDVKM. V was cut by 6 bases and J by 6 bases, with 18 bases left in between. The CDR3 is 14 amino acids. Here the CDR3 DNA reads TGTGCCAGCAGGCCCCCGGGACTCACCCTCGAGCAGTACTTC. Amino acids: CASRPPGLTLEQYF.

This clone was seen a handful of times. This chain links TRBV27 with TRBJ1-2; D remains unclear. V lost 5 bases, J lost 5 bases, and 12 bases lay in between. CDR1 is MNHEY and CDR2 is SMNVEV in the germline V gene (reference sequence). The CDR3 runs to 13 residues. CDR3 protein: CASSPLTMYGYTF. The CDR3 nucleotides are TGTGCCAGCAGTCCACTCACGATGTATGGCTACACCTTC.

V gene TRBV9 combines with J gene TRBJ2-7; TRBD2 agrees at 7 bases. The CDR3 has 14 amino acids. The V gene's germline CDR1 is SGDLS and CDR2 YYNGEE. Germline trimming cut 2 bases from V and 1 base from J; bases unmatched to any gene: 3. CDR3 residues: CASSVLAVSYEQYF. The CDR3 bases are TGTGCCAGCAGCGTTCTAGCGGTGTCCTACGAGCAGTACTTC.

The gene calls are TRBV28 and TRBJ1-1; 8 bases fit TRBD1. Per the germline V gene, CDR1 is MDHEN and CDR2 is SYDVKM. The V segment lost 5 bases and the J segment 6 bases; nucleotides outside the gene matches: 11. The CDR3 extends over 15 amino acids. Here the CDR3 DNA reads TGTGCCAGCAGTCCCTCTTCAGGGGGCAGGGCTGAAGCTTTCTTT. It is translated as CASSPSSGGRAEAFF.

CDR3 bases: TGCAGTGCTAGTGGGGACAAAGAGACCCAGTACTTC. Its protein is CSASGDKETQYF. This chain links TRBV20-1 with TRBJ2-5; tentative D call: TRBD1 (6 bases). Germline V gene sequence: CDR1 DFQATT, CDR2 SNEGSKA (reference sequence). This CDR3 region has 12 residues. V was pared by 3 bases and J by 3 bases, with 8 bases between.

CDR3 residues: CASSPVGAGTGELFF. Here the CDR3 DNA reads TGTGCCAGCTCCCCGGTCGGGGCGGGGACCGGGGAGCTGTTTTTT. The chain links TRBV7-2 to TRBJ2-2; maybe TRBD2 (6 bases). Germline V gene lookup returns CDR1 SGHTA and CDR2 FQGNSA. The V gene lost 8 bases and the J gene lost 5 bases, with 18 bases spanning the gap. The length of the CDR3 is 15 residues.

The chain carries TRBV18 and TRBJ2-5; D is possibly TRBD2 (5 bases). The CDR3 length is 13 residues. The ends were cut back, 3 bases at V and 12 bases at J, with 17 bases in the middle. In germline, CDR1 is KGHSH, CDR2 LQKENI. CDR3 sequence: CASSPSDSRLKYF. CDR3 nucleotide sequence: TGTGCCAGCTCACCCTCGGACTCGAGGCTAAAGTACTTC.

The CDR3 spells CASSLRAGGGDEQFF. In DNA, the CDR3 is TGTGCCAGCAGCTTGAGGGCAGGGGGCGGGGATGAGCAGTTCTTC. J is TRBJ2-1 and V is TRBV7-3; 8 positions agree with TRBD1. Germline V gene data show CDR1 as SGHTA and CDR2 as FQGTGA. V shed 3 bases and J 8 bases; nucleotides not matched to a gene: 9. The CDR3 is 15 amino acids.

This chain links TRBV7-2 with TRBJ1-6; 7 bases agree with TRBD1. Trimming cost V 5 bases and J 5 bases; bases outside gene matches: 6. The CDR3 totals 15 residues. Germline CDR1 is SGHTA and CDR2 is FQGNSA. The CDR3 loop is CASSPQGQNNSPLHF. The CDR3 region has the DNA TGTGCCAGCAGCCCCCAGGGACAGAATAATTCACCCCTCCACTTT. The full variable domain, with the rest looked up from reference TRBV7-2 and TRBJ1-6, is GAGVSQSPSNKVTEKGKDVELRCDPISGHTALYWYRQSLGQGLEFLIYFQGNSAPDKSGLPSDRFSAERTGGSVSTLTIQRTQQEDSAVYLCASSPQGQNNSPLHFGNGTRLTVT.

The chain is built from TRBV5-1 and TRBJ1-4; maybe TRBD1 (6 bases). The CDR3 loop spans 13 amino acids. The V end lost 7 bases, the J end lost 8 bases, and 15 bases lay between the germline ends. The germline V gene has CDR1 SGHRS and CDR2 YFSETQ. The CDR3 region is CASSRDKGEKLFF. CDR3 nucleotide sequence: TGCGCCAGCTCCCGGGACAAAGGGGAAAAACTGTTTTTT.

The rearrangement joins TRBV2 to TRBJ2-1; 12 nucleotides agree with TRBD2. The CDR3 is made up of 11 amino acids. The germline V gene has CDR1 SNHLY and CDR2 FYNNEI. V dropped 7 bases and J dropped 12; count of bases not matched to a gene: 1. CDR3 sequence: CASTLAGGQFF. The CDR3 bases are TGTGCCAGCACACTAGCGGGAGGGCAGTTCTTC.

V usage is TRBV5-1 and J usage is TRBJ2-7; a weak D match, TRBD1 (7 bases). The germline V gene encodes CDR1 SGHRS and CDR2 YFSETQ. This CDR3 is built from 15 residues. Trimming stripped 0 bases from V and 1 base from J, with 11 bases between. This CDR3 reads CASSLVPGGSYEQYF. CDR3 in DNA: TGCGCCAGCAGCTTGGTTCCAGGGGGGTCCTACGAGCAGTACTTC.

The chain uses TRBV7-9 and TRBJ1-2; a weak D match, TRBD1 (6 bases). The V gene's germline CDR1 is SEHNR and CDR2 FQNEAQ (reference sequence). The V gene lost 1 base and the J gene lost 3 bases, with 9 bases spanning the gap. The CDR3 is made up of 14 amino acids. The CDR3 DNA sequence: TGTGCCAGCAGCTTAGGGGGGCACGACTATGGCTACACCTTC. It specifies CASSLGGHDYGYTF.